Below are 9 T cell receptor beta chains sequenced from a single sample in a study of identical twins. TCRdb ran MiXCR on the 5' RACE reads and lists one entry per CDR3 protein. The data show 700,000 to 950,000 distinct CDR3 sequences, roughly an eighth seen once. The same data also went into a second study, on yellow fever vaccine responses in identical twins.

The sample taken for sequencing was PBMCs. These receptors were obtained from a woman aged 18-29 years in good health.

This clonotype was counted between two and nine times. CDR3: CASRATSGSPDTQYF. The CDR3 nucleotides read TGTGCCAGCAGAGCCACTAGCGGGAGTCCAGATACGCAGTATTTT. The V call is TRBV6-1, the J call TRBJ2-3; 11 bases are a match to TRBD2. The germline CDR1 and CDR2 sequences are MNHNS and SASEGT. V was clipped by 6 bases and J by 4 bases; unmatched bases: 6. The CDR3 has 15 residues.

The chain is built from TRBV7-2 and TRBJ2-5; D perhaps matches TRBD1 (5 bases). V gave up 5 bases and J gave up 3 bases, with 10 bases separating them. The germline V gene encodes CDR1 SGHTA and CDR2 FQGNSA. The CDR3 has 13 amino acids. The CDR3 loop is CASSLRQKETQYF. CDR3 coding DNA: TGTGCCAGCAGCCTAAGACAGAAAGAGACCCAGTACTTC.

This clonotype was counted a few times. The rearrangement links TRBV29-1 to TRBJ2-7, with 9 bases that match TRBD1. Germline V lookup: CDR1 SQVTM, CDR2 ANQGSEA. V dropped 6 bases and J dropped 3; count of bases not matched to a gene: 6. The CDR3 has 13 residues. CDR3 bases: TGCAGCGTCGAACCGGGACAGGGCTACGAGCAGTACTTC. The encoded protein is CSVEPGQGYEQYF.

This clonotype appeared a few times. This sequence joins TRBV4-1 and TRBJ2-1; 10 nucleotides line up with TRBD2. The CDR3 covers 18 residues. The germline CDR1 and CDR2 sequences are MGHRA and YSYEKL. V was pared by 3 bases and J by 0 bases, with 8 bases of the junction left unmatched. Here the CDR3 DNA reads TGCGCCAGCAGCCACCAACTAGCGGGGACCAGCTCCTACAATGAGCAGTTCTTC. Its translation: CASSHQLAGTSSYNEQFF.

The rearrangement links TRBV4-1 to TRBJ2-7; a weak D match, TRBD1 (5 bases). Trimming removed 1 base from V and 2 bases from J, with 12 bases in between. This CDR3 comprises 15 residues. Germline CDR1 MGHRA, CDR2 YSYEKL. CDR3 protein: CASSQGRQWAYEQYF. For the CDR3, the DNA is TGCGCCAGCAGCCAAGGGCGACAGTGGGCCTACGAGCAGTACTTC.

DNA of the CDR3: TGTGCCAGCAGTGTGGACAGGGGGCCGTCCTACAATGAGCAGTTCTTC. As protein: CASSVDRGPSYNEQFF. The V call is TRBV2, the J call TRBJ2-1, with TRBD1 identical over 11 bases. This CDR3 region has 16 residues. V lost 4 bases to trimming and J lost 1 base; unmatched junction nucleotides: 3. Germline V CDR1 and CDR2: SNHLY, FYNNEI.

The chain is built from TRBV13 and TRBJ1-1; D not resolved. CDR3 length: 13 residues. The germline CDR1 and CDR2 sequences are PRHDT and FYEKMQ (reference sequence). V lost 9 bases and J lost 3, with 14 bases in between. The CDR3 nucleotides read TGTGCCAGTGACCCCGATGGGGACACTGAAGCTTTCTTT. It is translated as CASDPDGDTEAFF.

This clonotype appeared a few times. J is TRBJ2-1 and V is TRBV4-1; D is perhaps TRBD2 (6 bases). V was pared by 3 bases and J by 3 bases, with 12 bases between. CDR1 and CDR2 from the germline V gene are MGHRA and YSYEKL. This CDR3 is built from 15 residues. CDR3 loop: CASSQEGSGYNEQFF. CDR3 DNA: TGCGCCAGCAGCCAGGAGGGGTCGGGCTACAATGAGCAGTTCTTC.

The chain links TRBV27 to TRBJ1-2; D is possibly TRBD1 (6 bases). Per germline, CDR1 MNHEY and CDR2 SMNVEV (reference sequence). Trimming removed 1 base from V and 7 bases from J, with 19 bases in between. This CDR3 is 16 amino acids long. CDR3 nucleotides: TGTGCCAGCAGTTTATTAGGGGGGGCTGGAGGTTCTGGCTACACCTTC. Its protein is CASSLLGGAGGSGYTF.